The rows below give T cell receptor beta chains drawn from one sample of a study of cytomegalovirus exposure and HLA in healthy donors. The protocol was immunoSEQ multiplex PCR, while the TCRdb copy is restricted to in-frame clones and leaves out a portion. The sample lists under 200,000 clones; 80% to 90% were seen once. The sequenced sample was PBMCs. These receptor sequences come from a young man in good health and CMV-seropositive. CDR3s include the opening cysteine and the closing phenylalanine or tryptophan. A D gene is named only where the DNA matches it firmly.

j_call v_call d_call cdr3_nt cdr3_aa
TRBJ2-2 TRBV9 - TGTGCCAGCAACGCCGCAGGGGCGCGTAACACCGGGGAGCTGTTTTTT CASNAAGARNTGELFF
TRBJ2-3 TRBV27 - TGTGCCAGCAGTTTCCGGGGATTAGATACGCAGTATTTT CASSFRGLDTQYF
TRBJ1-1 TRBV6-5 - TGTGCCAGCAGCTACCCCTCCAGCACTGAAGCTTTCTTT CASSYPSSTEAFF
TRBJ1-2 TRBV19 - TGTGCCAGTAGTATACCGGACAGTCCTGGTGGCTACACCTTC CASSIPDSPGGYTF
TRBJ1-5 TRBV19 TRBD1 TGTGCCAGTAGTCCGGGACAGGGTATTTCCAATCAGCCCCAGCATTTT CASSPGQGISNQPQHF
TRBJ2-7 TRBV7-2 - TGTGCCAGCAGCTTAGAGCCGACTCTGGCCTACGAGCAGTACTTC CASSLEPTLAYEQYF
TRBJ2-7 TRBV7-6 - TGTGCCAGCAGCTTAGGGTCCAGCGTCTACGAGCAGTACTTC CASSLGSSVYEQYF
TRBJ2-7 TRBV11-2 TRBD1 TGTGCCAGCAGCTCGGAAAGACAGGGGTCCTCCTACGAGCAGTACTTC CASSSERQGSSYEQYF
TRBJ2-7 TRBV4-1 - TGCGCCAGCAGCAATATTCAGGGGTCTTCCTACGAGCAGTACTTC CASSNIQGSSYEQYF
TRBJ2-4 TRBV30 - TGTGCCTGGAGTGTCCCGGGGACCAAAAACATTCAGTACTTC CAWSVPGTKNIQYF
TRBJ2-1 TRBV5-4 - TGTGCCAGCAGCTTCTCTGGTCGGGATGAGCAGTTCTTC CASSFSGRDEQFF
TRBJ1-5 TRBV2 - TGTGCCAGCGGTACAGGGAGAGCTAGCAATCAGCCCCAGCATTTT CASGTGRASNQPQHF
TRBJ2-3 TRBV7-2 TRBD1 TGTGCCAGCAGCCCCTCACAGGGGGTTTTTGCAGATACGCAGTATTTT CASSPSQGVFADTQYF